These 18 T cell receptor beta chains were all obtained from the same sample, sequenced in a study of cytomegalovirus exposure and HLA in healthy donors. Use of 60 Vbeta and 13 Jbeta primers characterized the PCR. Measured with immunoSEQ multiplex PCR; TCRdb has only the in-frame clones, and not every one. This table holds under 140,000 clones, about 80% found once. Sequenced: PBMCs. Receptor source: a woman aged 55-70 years in good health and CMV-seropositive.

The rearrangement uses TRBV2 and TRBJ2-5; TRBD2 is a possible D gene (5 bases). The CDR3 covers 12 residues. Germline CDR1 reads SNHLY; CDR2 reads FYNNEI. V lost 7 bases, J lost 1 base, and 7 bases lay in between. The CDR3: CASTLAQETQYF. CDR3 nucleotides: TGTGCCAGCACCCTAGCCCAAGAGACCCAGTACTTC.

This clone is a singleton in its sample. The chain couples TRBV27 to TRBJ2-7, with D possibly TRBD2 on 6 matching bases. The CDR3 has 16 amino acids. Trimming removed 0 bases from V and 6 bases from J, with 18 bases in between. CDR1 is MNHEY, CDR2 SMNVEV, per germline (reference sequence). The CDR3 coding sequence is TGTGCCAGCAGTTTATCCCTGCTGTGGGCGGGGAGCGAGCAGTACTTC. Translating gives CASSLSLLWAGSEQYF.

The chain couples TRBV5-4 to TRBJ2-3; the match to TRBD2 covers 7 bases. The J segment lost 3 bases and the V segment lost 3 bases, leaving 7 bases of the junction unmatched. Looked up from germline, CDR1 is SGHNT and CDR2 is YYREEE (reference sequence). The CDR3 is 15 residues long. CDR3 DNA: TGTGCCAGCAGCTGGGGGGAGGGCCTTACAGATACGCAGTATTTT. Its protein product is CASSWGEGLTDTQYF.

This clone was seen a single time. V and J are TRBV6-1 and TRBJ2-3, with a possible D match to TRBD1 (6 bases). Trimming removed 6 bases at V and 3 bases at J, with 7 bases between. This CDR3 is 12 amino acids long. Germline loops: CDR1 MNHNS, CDR2 SASEGT. CDR3 nucleotides: TGTGCCAGCAGCCAGGGGACAGATACGCAGTATTTT. Its translation: CASSQGTDTQYF.

The chain combines TRBV12-2 with TRBJ2-7; the D call in the table, TRBD1, was not verified against the DNA. TRBV12-2 is listed as a pseudogene. This CDR3 is built from 13 residues. In DNA form, the CDR3 reads TGTGCAAGTCTGAGACAGGCCGACTACGAGCAGTACTTC. It specifies CASLRQADYEQYF.

The chain links TRBV5-1 to TRBJ2-1; 7 bases match TRBD1. The CDR3 is made up of 14 amino acids. V dropped 4 bases and J dropped 7; count of bases not matched to a gene: 8. Germline CDR1 reads SGHRS; CDR2 reads YFSETQ. The CDR3 bases are TGCGCCAGCAGCAGTGGACAGGCGACGAATGAGCAGTTCTTC. The encoded protein is CASSSGQATNEQFF. The full variable domain, rest sourced from reference TRBV5-1 and TRBJ2-1, is KAGVTQTPRYLIKTRGQQVTLSCSPISGHRSVSWYQQTPGQGLQFLFEYFSETQRNKGNFPGRFSGRQFSNSRSEMNVSTLELGDSALYLCASSSGQATNEQFFGPGTRLTVL.

The gene calls are TRBV15 and TRBJ2-1; D may be TRBD2 (6 bases). The CDR3 has 17 residues. V lost 3 bases, J lost 2 bases, and 17 bases lay in between. Per germline, CDR1 LNHNV and CDR2 YYDKDF (reference sequence). CDR3: CATSSPVAERAYNEQFF. CDR3 coding DNA: TGTGCCACCAGCAGCCCGGTAGCGGAGAGAGCCTACAATGAGCAGTTCTTC. The full variable domain, its missing parts supplied by reference TRBV15 and TRBJ2-1, is DAMVIQNPRYQVTQFGKPVTLSCSQTLNHNVMYWYQQKSSQAPKLLFHYYDKDFNNEADTPDNFQSRRPNTSFCFLDIRSPGLGDTAMYLCATSSPVAERAYNEQFFGPGTRLTVL.

J is TRBJ1-4 and V is TRBV7-2, with D perhaps TRBD1 (5 bases). Germline V CDR1 and CDR2: SGHTA, FQGNSA. Trimming removed 3 bases from V and 5 bases from J, with 10 bases in between. The CDR3 length is 14 residues. The chain's CDR3 is CASSFGAQNEKLFF. The CDR3 region has the DNA TGTGCCAGCAGCTTTGGGGCGCAGAATGAAAAACTGTTTTTT. The full variable domain, its missing parts supplied by reference TRBV7-2 and TRBJ1-4, is GAGVSQSPSNKVTEKGKDVELRCDPISGHTALYWYRQSLGQGLEFLIYFQGNSAPDKSGLPSDRFSAERTGGSVSTLTIQRTQQEDSAVYLCASSFGAQNEKLFFGSGTQLSVL.

This chain joins TRBV5-4 and TRBJ2-1; a possible D gene is TRBD1 (5 bases). Germline values: CDR1 SGHNT, CDR2 YYREEE (reference sequence). Trimming took off 2 bases at V and 6 bases at J, with 12 bases between the two ends. The CDR3 is 14 amino acids. In nucleotides, the CDR3 is TGTGCCAGCAGCTTAGATACAGGAAGCAATGAGCAGTTCTTC. Its protein product is CASSLDTGSNEQFF.

CDR3: CASRTQGNTEAFF. CDR3 nucleotide sequence: TGCGCCAGCAGAACACAGGGAAACACTGAAGCTTTCTTT. The chain links TRBV4-1 to TRBJ1-1; tentative D call: TRBD1 (6 bases). This CDR3 region has 13 residues. Germline lookup yields CDR1 MGHRA and CDR2 YSYEKL. V shed 6 bases and J shed 2 bases, with 10 bases lying between them.

J is TRBJ2-5 and V is TRBV4-1, with 11 nucleotides matching TRBD1. The J call is uncertain, as TRBJ2-7 better fits the DNA end. The V gene's germline CDR1 is MGHRA and CDR2 YSYEKL. The CDR3 has 19 residues. DNA of the CDR3: TGCGCCAGCAGCCAAGATTCATTGCCATTCAGGACAGGGGGCCACGAGCAGTACTTC. This codes for CASSQDSLPFRTGGHEQYF.

The chain has TRBV15 and TRBJ2-7; 7 bases fit TRBD2. Germline loops: CDR1 LNHNV, CDR2 YYDKDF (reference sequence). The CDR3 extends over 14 amino acids. The trim removed 5 bases at V and 2 bases at J, leaving 6 bases unmatched. The CDR3 DNA sequence: TGTGCCACCAGCCGGCGGGAGAACCCCTACGAGCAGTACTTC. This encodes CATSRRENPYEQYF.

The CDR3 is CASSPRGVGEKLFF. CDR3 DNA sequence: TGTGCCAGCAGCCCCAGGGGGGTCGGCGAAAAACTGTTTTTT. The chain employs TRBV5-4 and TRBJ1-4; 7 bases agree with TRBD1. In germline, CDR1 is SGHNT, CDR2 YYREEE (reference sequence). The ends lost 4 bases at V and 8 bases at J; junction bases unmatched: 8. The CDR3 contains 14 residues.

The rearrangement joins TRBV7-9 to TRBJ2-1; 12 bases fit TRBD2. The CDR3 is 16 residues long. The V gene's germline CDR1 is SEHNR and CDR2 FQNEAQ (reference sequence). V lost 1 base to trimming and J lost 6 bases; unmatched junction nucleotides: 4. Here the CDR3 reads CASSLGTSGEGNEQFF. The CDR3 DNA reads as TGTGCCAGCAGCTTAGGGACTAGCGGGGAAGGCAATGAGCAGTTCTTC.

The chain couples TRBV2 to TRBJ2-1; 16 positions match TRBD2. This CDR3 is built from 17 residues. CDR1 SNHLY and CDR2 FYNNEI come from the germline V gene. V lost 2 bases to trimming and J lost 7 bases; unmatched junction nucleotides: 5. DNA for the CDR3: TGTGCCAGCAGTGAAAGGGTGGGACTAGCGGGAGGGAATGAGCAGTTCTTC. This translates into CASSERVGLAGGNEQFF.

CDR3 region: CAWGEGTGGRETQYF. The CDR3 DNA reads TGTGCCTGGGGGGAGGGAACAGGGGGCCGGGAGACCCAGTACTTC. The chain recombines TRBV30 with TRBJ2-5, with 9 nucleotides matching TRBD1. The CDR3 extends over 15 amino acids. Germline trimming cut 5 bases from V and 5 bases from J; bases unmatched to any gene: 12. Germline V CDR1 and CDR2: GTSNPN, SVGIG (reference sequence). Using reference TRBV30 and TRBJ2-5 for the parts outside the CDR3, the full variable domain is SQTIHQWPATLVQPVGSPLSLECTVEGTSNPNLYWYRQAAGRGLQLLFYSVGIGQISSEVPQNLSASRPQDRQFILSSKKLLLSDSGFYLCAWGEGTGGRETQYFGPGTRLLVL.

This clone showed up just a few times. The chain couples TRBV28 to TRBJ1-1; a weak D match, TRBD1 (5 bases). The germline V gene has CDR1 MDHEN and CDR2 SYDVKM. The CDR3 extends over 14 amino acids. V was pared by 3 bases and J by 4 bases, with 12 bases between. The DNA for the CDR3 is TGTGCCAGCAGTTTGGGTCAGGGTCGCACTGAAGCTTTCTTT. Encoded protein: CASSLGQGRTEAFF.

The V and J genes are TRBV7-6 and TRBJ2-5, with 8 positions matching TRBD2. Trimming at V came to 0 bases and at J to 2 bases, leaving 17 bases not matched to a gene. Germline V CDR1 and CDR2: SGHVS, FNYEAQ. There are 20 residues in the CDR3. This CDR3 reads CASSLATRGLGPHLQETQYF. In DNA, the CDR3 is TGTGCCAGCAGCTTAGCTACCCGGGGACTAGGGCCTCATCTACAAGAGACCCAGTACTTC.